The clone carrying this TCR beta chain appeared a single time. As yet, its antigen is unknown. The data stem from a study of OX40 agonist ivuxolimab in advanced cancers. The wider study: Mean age approximately 59 years, range 23 to 79; around 80% male.

With 0 bases clipped from V and 5 bases from J, the junction kept 0 bases outside the gene matches. The CDR3 is 14 amino acids. CDR1 SGDLS and CDR2 YYNGEE come from the germline V gene. Method: immunoSEQ multiplex PCR; TCRdb's copy keeps in-frame clones and lacks some. The sample records under 20,000 clones, approximately 87% being singletons. General study results and limits: The antigens recognized by the expanded peripheral T cells, that is their antigen specificity, were not determined. There were also nonresponders showing low normalized T-cell clonal expansion.

The source is an adult with an advanced solid tumor such as melanoma, head and neck, liver or kidney cancer. V is TRBV9 and J is TRBJ2-3; 10 bases fit TRBD2. The sequences come from CD4+ or CD8+ T cells sorted from blood, collected in a trial of the OX40 agonist ivuxolimab. The CDR3: CASSVGLAGDTQYF. The CDR3 region has the DNA TGTGCCAGCAGCGTAGGACTAGCGGGAGATACGCAGTATTTT.